Each of the 19 T cell receptor beta chains below was sequenced from the same sample in a study of cytomegalovirus exposure and HLA in healthy donors (dated by TCRdb to 2015 to 2018). Library construction relied on the immunoSEQ multiplex PCR assay. For the multiplex PCR, a mixture combining 60 forward primers for TCR Vbeta segments and 13 reverse primers for TCR Jbeta segments was used. TCRdb retrieved this table from immuneACCESS and kept in-frame rearrangements only. Not all clones are present; in checked studies, unresolved V genes account for under half, and no reason is known for the remainder. The sample table lists under 150,000 clones, 79% of them with a count of one. Of the sample, approximately 4% is held by the ten largest clones. The sample taken for sequencing was PBMCs. The receptors originated from a man aged 25-45 years in good health and CMV-seropositive.

This chain joins TRBV7-2 and TRBJ1-2; 10 bases fit TRBD1. The CDR3 has 14 residues. Germline V lookup: CDR1 SGHTA, CDR2 FQGNSA. The junction had 2 bases not matched to a gene; V was cut back by 3 bases and J by 4 bases. Here the CDR3 DNA reads TGTGCCAGCAGCTTCAGGACAGGGGGCTATGGCTACACCTTC. Translating it yields CASSFRTGGYGYTF.

The chain employs TRBV2 and TRBJ2-1; TRBD1 agrees at 12 bases. The CDR3 totals 17 residues. Germline V gene lookup returns CDR1 SNHLY and CDR2 FYNNEI. V was clipped by 3 bases and J by 8 bases; unmatched bases: 11. The CDR3 here is CASSDLRRDRGLDEQFF. CDR3 DNA: TGTGCCAGCAGTGACCTAAGGCGGGACAGGGGGCTTGATGAGCAGTTCTTC. Based on the CDR3 plus reference TRBV2 and TRBJ2-1, the full variable domain is EPEVTQTPSHQVTQMGQEVILRCVPISNHLYFYWYRQILGQKVEFLVSFYNNEISEKSEIFDDQFSVERPDGSNFTLKIRSTKLEDSAMYFCASSDLRRDRGLDEQFFGPGTRLTVL.

The V and J genes are TRBV9 and TRBJ2-1, with D possibly matching TRBD2 (6 bases). Looked up from germline, CDR1 is SGDLS and CDR2 is YYNGEE. V lost 4 bases, J lost 8 bases, and 25 bases lay in between. This CDR3 has 17 amino acids. CDR3 sequence (DNA): TGTGCCAGCAGCCGCTATGAGGGCAACGGGAGATTATATGAGCAGTTCTTC. Amino acids: CASSRYEGNGRLYEQFF.

V is TRBV7-2 and J is TRBJ1-2; D unclear. The V gene's germline CDR1 is SGHTA and CDR2 FQGNSA. The CDR3 loop spans 16 amino acids. V lost 2 bases to trimming and J lost 8 bases, with 21 bases between them. This CDR3 is CASSLSAGSGLGGYTF. The DNA of the CDR3 is TGTGCCAGCAGCTTAAGTGCTGGCAGCGGCCTAGGGGGCTACACCTTC.

The chain uses TRBV7-9 and TRBJ1-5; 9 bases are shared with TRBD1. Trimming removed 5 bases from V and 7 bases from J; junction bases left unmatched: 12. The length of the CDR3 is 16 residues. Per germline, CDR1 SEHNR and CDR2 FQNEAQ (reference sequence). CDR3 nucleotides: TGTGCCAGCAGCCCAATCGGAACAGGGGGCGGACAGCCCCAGCATTTT. As protein: CASSPIGTGGGQPQHF.

The J gene is TRBJ2-1, the V gene TRBV30, with a tentative D call TRBD2 (6 bases). Trimming pared 2 bases from V and 7 bases from J, leaving 12 bases between. The CDR3 covers 13 residues. From germline, CDR1 is GTSNPN and CDR2 SVGIG (reference sequence). CDR3 protein: CAWSRDSRNEQFF. In nucleotides, the CDR3 is TGTGCCTGGAGTAGGGACTCTAGGAATGAGCAGTTCTTC.

V usage is TRBV4-3 and J usage is TRBJ2-4; a weak D match, TRBD1 (6 bases). Trimming left V 0 bases short and J 7 bases short, with 10 bases between. Germline V gives CDR1 LGHNA, CDR2 YSLEER. This CDR3 comprises 14 residues. CDR3 sequence (DNA): TGCGCCAGCAGCCAAGATGGGACATCTAACATTCAGTACTTC. Amino acids: CASSQDGTSNIQYF.

The V call is TRBV2, the J call TRBJ2-2; D is perhaps TRBD1 (6 bases). This CDR3 region has 14 residues. From germline, CDR1 is SNHLY and CDR2 FYNNEI. The V gene lost 5 bases and the J gene lost 5 bases, with 12 bases spanning the gap. The CDR3 sequence: CASSPDRLTGELFF. DNA for the CDR3: TGTGCCAGCAGTCCTGACAGGCTAACCGGGGAGCTGTTTTTT.

This clone showed up just once. The chain has TRBV9 and TRBJ2-5; D remains unclear. Germline CDR1 and CDR2: SGDLS and YYNGEE. V was clipped by 0 bases and J by 1 base, with 4 bases between them. This CDR3 is built from 13 residues. CDR3 bases: TGTGCCAGCAGCGTAGCAGGCCAAGAGACCCAGTACTTC. It translates to CASSVAGQETQYF. Looking up the rest from reference TRBV9 and TRBJ2-5 gives the full variable domain: DSGVTQTPKHLITATGQRVTLRCSPRSGDLSVYWYQQSLDQGLQFLIQYYNGEERAKGNILERFSAQQFPDLHSELNLSSLELGDSALYFCASSVAGQETQYFGPGTRLLVL.

The genes are TRBV15 and TRBJ2-5; 8 nucleotides line up with TRBD2. The CDR3 loop spans 14 amino acids. CDR1 LNHNV and CDR2 YYDKDF come from the germline V gene (reference sequence). The J segment lost 1 base and the V segment lost 5 bases, leaving 3 bases of the junction unmatched. The CDR3 DNA follows: TGTGCCACCAGCCTAGCGGGCTTCCAAGAGACCCAGTACTTC. Protein: CATSLAGFQETQYF.

This chain connects TRBV29-1 to TRBJ2-7; a possible D gene is TRBD1 (6 bases). Per the germline V gene, CDR1 is SQVTM and CDR2 is ANQGSEA. Trimming pared 7 bases from V and 3 bases from J, leaving 22 bases between. The CDR3 spans 15 residues. In DNA form, the CDR3 reads TGCAGCGCCGGGGTAACAGGGAAAGGCCTCTACGAGCAGTACTTC. This sequence encodes CSAGVTGKGLYEQYF.

The chain is built from TRBV30 and TRBJ1-4; 8 bases match TRBD1. The CDR3 is 15 residues long. CDR1 GTSNPN and CDR2 SVGIG come from the germline V gene (reference sequence). J gave up 3 bases and V 0 bases, and 3 bases lay outside the gene matches. The CDR3 loop reads CAWSVPRGPNEKLFF. The CDR3 region has the DNA TGTGCCTGGAGTGTACCCAGGGGGCCTAATGAAAAACTGTTTTTT.

J is TRBJ1-6 and V is TRBV30, with D unresolved. The CDR3 spans 12 residues. With 0 bases removed from V and 13 bases from J, the gap between germline ends came to 10 bases. Germline V CDR1 and CDR2: GTSNPN, SVGIG (reference sequence). The CDR3 region is CAWSVQGLPLHF. The CDR3 region has the DNA TGTGCCTGGAGTGTACAAGGACTTCCCCTCCACTTT.

The J gene is TRBJ1-3, the V gene TRBV13, with 10 bases aligning to TRBD1. Germline trimming cut 4 bases from V and 3 bases from J; bases unmatched to any gene: 15. The germline V gene has CDR1 PRHDT and CDR2 FYEKMQ (reference sequence). The CDR3 totals 19 residues. The CDR3 is CASSSRPPGQGSRGNTIYF. The CDR3, as DNA: TGTGCCAGCAGCTCCCGGCCCCCGGGACAGGGGTCCCGTGGAAACACCATATATTTT.

The chain links TRBV5-6 to TRBJ2-7; 7 bases align to TRBD1. CDR3 length: 13 amino acids. Unmatched junction bases numbered 1, after V lost 2 bases and J lost 2 bases. Per the germline V gene, CDR1 is SGHDT and CDR2 is YYEEEE. The CDR3 DNA reads as TGTGCCAGCAGCTTTGGGACAGCCTACGAGCAGTACTTC. Translated, it gives CASSFGTAYEQYF.

This chain joins TRBV10-3 and TRBJ2-1; D is possibly TRBD2 (5 bases). Germline CDR1 is ENHRY and CDR2 is SYGVKD. The V and J ends lost 8 bases and 1 base respectively, with 15 bases between them. The CDR3 extends over 15 amino acids. This chain's CDR3 is CAIGVLTRSYNEQFF. In nucleotides, the CDR3 is TGTGCCATCGGGGTTTTAACTAGGTCCTACAATGAGCAGTTCTTC.

The rearrangement uses TRBV9 and TRBJ1-2, with 7 bases matching TRBD1. In germline, CDR1 is SGDLS, CDR2 YYNGEE. With V trimmed by 4 bases and J by 4 bases, 10 bases remained unmatched. There are 15 residues in the CDR3. The CDR3 DNA reads as TGTGCCAGCAGCCCAGGGGACAGTCAGTTCTATGGCTACACCTTC. This codes for CASSPGDSQFYGYTF. Full variable domain (missing parts from reference TRBV9 and TRBJ1-2): DSGVTQTPKHLITATGQRVTLRCSPRSGDLSVYWYQQSLDQGLQFLIQYYNGEERAKGNILERFSAQQFPDLHSELNLSSLELGDSALYFCASSPGDSQFYGYTFGSGTRLTVV.

The genes are TRBV11-3 and TRBJ1-5, with a possible D match to TRBD1 (6 bases). Trimming took off 3 bases at V and 0 bases at J, with 12 bases between the two ends. CDR1 is SGHNT and CDR2 is YENEEA in the germline V gene. This CDR3 comprises 16 residues. This CDR3 reads CASSFRGSNSNQPQHF. CDR3 in DNA: TGTGCCAGCAGCTTCAGGGGCAGTAATAGCAATCAGCCCCAGCATTTT.

J is TRBJ2-3 and V is TRBV7-2, with 9 bases that match TRBD2. Germline CDR1 is SGHTA and CDR2 is FQGNSA. Trimming removed 3 bases from V and 2 bases from J; junction bases left unmatched: 6. This CDR3 has 16 residues. The CDR3 nucleotides are TGTGCCAGCAGCTTTGCCAGCGGGGGGTACACAGATACGCAGTATTTT. Amino acid sequence: CASSFASGGYTDTQYF. Complete variable domain (other parts from reference TRBV7-2 and TRBJ2-3): GAGVSQSPSNKVTEKGKDVELRCDPISGHTALYWYRQSLGQGLEFLIYFQGNSAPDKSGLPSDRFSAERTGGSVSTLTIQRTQQEDSAVYLCASSFASGGYTDTQYFGPGTRLTVL.